The 27 T cell receptor beta chains presented below share a single source sample, sequenced in a study of cytotoxic CD8 clonotypes in ibrutinib-treated CLL. Using immunoSEQ multiplex PCR, the repertoire was profiled, and TCRdb retains in-frame clones only, with some absent. This sample has over 45,000 clones, with roughly 50% found just once. Sequencing used PBMCs, obtained at disease progression, from a patient treated with ibrutinib. The receptors originated from a human donor with chronic lymphocytic leukemia.

V usage is TRBV7-6 and J usage is TRBJ2-1; D is perhaps TRBD2 (6 bases). This CDR3 is 15 amino acids long. V dropped 5 bases and J dropped 5 bases, with 16 bases sitting between them. Germline CDR1 is SGHVS and CDR2 is FNYEAQ. CDR3 region: CASSTPRGLNNEQFF. DNA of the CDR3: TGTGCCAGCAGCACCCCGCGAGGACTAAACAATGAGCAGTTCTTC.

The rearrangement joins TRBV27 to TRBJ2-7; 7 bases match TRBD2. The CDR3 covers 14 residues. Trimming at V came to 5 bases and at J to 2 bases, leaving 6 bases not matched to a gene. From germline, CDR1 is MNHEY and CDR2 SMNVEV (reference sequence). The chain's CDR3 is CASSGGDGPYEQYF. CDR3 bases: TGTGCCAGCAGTGGGGGGGACGGCCCCTACGAGCAGTACTTC.

This clone was observed a few times. V and J are TRBV7-3 and TRBJ2-3; 7 bases match TRBD2. Trimming took 2 bases from V and 5 from J; bases not matched to a gene: 4. The CDR3 runs to 14 residues. The germline V gene has CDR1 SGHTA and CDR2 FQGTGA. The CDR3 DNA reads TGTGCCAGCAGCTTATTTCTAGCGGAAGATACGCAGTATTTT. Residues: CASSLFLAEDTQYF.

This clone occurred a few times. V is TRBV18 and J is TRBJ2-7; TRBD1 matches at 8 bases. The V segment lost 3 bases and the J segment 6 bases; nucleotides outside the gene matches: 1. The CDR3 runs to 12 residues. Germline-derived CDR1 and CDR2 are KGHSH and LQKENI. The CDR3 DNA reads as TGTGCCAGCTCACCGACAGGGGTCGAGCAGTACTTC. Translating it yields CASSPTGVEQYF.

This chain uses TRBV5-1 with TRBJ1-1; D is possibly TRBD1 (5 bases). The CDR3 length is 13 residues. Trimming took off 2 bases at V and 7 bases at J, with 12 bases between the two ends. CDR1 is SGHRS, CDR2 YFSETQ, per germline. This CDR3 is CASSFRDGGEAFF. The CDR3 DNA reads TGCGCCAGCAGCTTCCGGGACGGTGGTGAAGCTTTCTTT.

V and J are TRBV6-6 and TRBJ2-7; no definite D call. V lost 2 bases and J 5 bases, leaving 7 bases between the germline ends. The CDR3 is made up of 12 amino acids. In germline, CDR1 is MNHNY, CDR2 SVGAGI (reference sequence). The CDR3 reads CASSYPGNEQYF. CDR3 DNA sequence: TGTGCCAGCAGTTACCCCGGAAACGAGCAGTACTTC.

The chain couples TRBV7-2 to TRBJ1-2; possible D gene TRBD1, 6 bases. V lost 6 bases to trimming and J lost 1 base, with 12 bases between them. The CDR3 is 14 residues long. Germline CDR1 is SGHTA and CDR2 is FQGNSA. CDR3 in DNA: TGTGCCAGCAGTTACGACAGGTTTAACTATGGCTACACCTTC. Translated, it gives CASSYDRFNYGYTF.

This clone was counted only a few times. The V and J genes are TRBV18 and TRBJ1-2; TRBD1 matches at 7 bases. The CDR3 covers 13 residues. The V gene end was trimmed by 3 bases and the J gene end by 3 bases; junction bases not matched to a gene: 1. Germline V gene lookup returns CDR1 KGHSH and CDR2 LQKENI. This chain's CDR3 is CASSPGQYYGYTF. CDR3 coding DNA: TGTGCCAGCTCACCGGGACAGTACTATGGCTACACCTTC.

The chain combines TRBV28 with TRBJ2-6; possibly TRBD1 for D (6 bases). Trimming took 3 bases from V and 0 from J, leaving 18 bases between them. CDR1 is MDHEN and CDR2 is SYDVKM in the germline V gene. There are 19 residues in the CDR3. CDR3 loop: CASSFWTDGSSSGANVLTF. The CDR3 DNA sequence: TGTGCCAGCAGTTTCTGGACAGATGGGTCGAGCTCTGGGGCCAACGTCCTGACTTTC.

This chain joins TRBV7-2 and TRBJ1-2, with 8 bases aligning to TRBD1. Germline V gene lookup returns CDR1 SGHTA and CDR2 FQGNSA. After removal of 1 base from V and 9 bases from J, the junction contained 4 bases not matched to a gene. CDR3 size: 13 residues. The CDR3 loop is CASSLGGQGSYTF. The CDR3 nucleotides read TGTGCCAGCAGCTTAGGTGGACAGGGTAGCTACACCTTC.

As DNA, the CDR3 is TGTGCCAGCAGCGCCGGACAGGGACCCTACGAGCAGTACTTC. Encoded protein: CASSAGQGPYEQYF. This chain joins TRBV7-7 and TRBJ2-7, with 8 bases fitting TRBD1. Germline V gives CDR1 SSHAT, CDR2 FNYEAQ (reference sequence). Losses at the gene ends were 5 bases for V and 2 bases for J; bases not matched to a gene: 5. This CDR3 is 14 amino acids long.

CDR3 bases: TGCGCCAGCAGCCAAGATATTGGGGGGAACTATGGCTACACCTTC. This sequence encodes CASSQDIGGNYGYTF. The V gene is TRBV4-3, the J gene TRBJ1-2; the D gene is possibly TRBD1 (5 bases). The V gene's germline CDR1 is LGHNA and CDR2 YSLEER. V was shortened by 0 bases and J by 2 bases, with 10 bases between the two germline ends. CDR3 length equals 15 residues.

The chain carries TRBV6-1 and TRBJ2-7; 7 positions match TRBD2. This CDR3 has 15 amino acids. V was clipped by 1 base and J by 6 bases; unmatched bases: 9. Germline V gene lookup returns CDR1 MNHNS and CDR2 SASEGT. The CDR3 sequence is CASSEVLAAYIEQYF. The CDR3 nucleotides are TGTGCCAGCAGTGAAGTGCTAGCGGCCTATATCGAGCAGTACTTC.

This clone was picked up a small number of times. J is TRBJ2-3 and V is TRBV18, with D perhaps TRBD2 (6 bases). Germline CDR1 is KGHSH and CDR2 is LQKENI. Deletions cut 0 bases from V and 4 bases from J, with 8 bases between. The CDR3 extends over 14 amino acids. The CDR3 coding sequence is TGTGCCAGCTCACCACCGTGGGGGGCAGATACGCAGTATTTT. Translated, it gives CASSPPWGADTQYF.

The chain recombines TRBV6-5 with TRBJ1-5, with D uncertain. The CDR3 loop spans 14 amino acids. Trimming removed 5 bases at V and 0 bases at J, with 8 bases between. Germline V CDR1 and CDR2: MNHEY, SVGAGI. The CDR3 spells CASSREYSNQPQHF. The CDR3, as DNA: TGTGCCAGCAGTCGTGAGTATAGCAATCAGCCCCAGCATTTT.

The chain couples TRBV28 to TRBJ2-1; D remains ambiguous. The germline V gene encodes CDR1 MDHEN and CDR2 SYDVKM. The CDR3 extends over 16 amino acids. Between the trimmed V and J ends, which lost 4 bases and 0 bases, there was a span of 13 bases. The CDR3, as DNA: TGTGCCAGCAGTTCCTCATACACGAGCTCCTACAATGAGCAGTTCTTC. Residues: CASSSSYTSSYNEQFF.

The gene calls are TRBV10-3 and TRBJ2-7; D call uncertain. CDR1 ENHRY and CDR2 SYGVKD come from the germline V gene. Between the trimmed V and J ends, which lost 3 bases and 1 base, there was a span of 10 bases. CDR3 length: 14 amino acids. CDR3 coding DNA: TGTGCCATCAGTGATCAGGCATCGTCCTACGAGCAGTACTTC. Residues: CAISDQASSYEQYF.

The CDR3 protein is CASSLGTGREEKLFF. CDR3 nucleotides: TGTGCCAGCAGCCTCGGGACAGGGCGGGAAGAAAAACTGTTTTTT. The chain couples TRBV7-7 to TRBJ1-4; TRBD1 matches 9 bases. Germline CDR1 is SSHAT and CDR2 is FNYEAQ (reference sequence). The CDR3 consists of 15 residues. J was trimmed by 8 bases and V by 5 bases; bases with no gene match: 9.

The V and J genes are TRBV6-5 and TRBJ2-5, with TRBD1 identical over 11 bases. Trimming at V came to 2 bases and at J to 4 bases, leaving 6 bases not matched to a gene. Looked up from germline, CDR1 is MNHEY and CDR2 is SVGAGI. The length of the CDR3 is 16 residues. The CDR3 nucleotides are TGTGCCAGCAGTTACGGGACAGGGGGAGGTGGAGAGACCCAGTACTTC. It is translated as CASSYGTGGGGETQYF.

V is TRBV27 and J is TRBJ2-6; tentative D call: TRBD1 (5 bases). The CDR3 spans 16 residues. CDR1 and CDR2 (germline): MNHEY, SMNVEV (reference sequence). V was pared by 6 bases and J by 2 bases, with 14 bases between. The CDR3 coding sequence is TGTGCCAGCAGCTGGGGCGGAAGAACTGGGGCCAACGTCCTGACTTTC. This encodes CASSWGGRTGANVLTF.

V usage is TRBV9 and J usage is TRBJ2-7; TRBD2 matches 9 bases. CDR3 length: 16 residues. CDR1 is SGDLS, CDR2 YYNGEE, per germline. V shed 4 bases and J 4 bases; nucleotides not matched to a gene: 12. CDR3 sequence reads: CASSPRMAGGKYEQYF. CDR3 DNA: TGTGCCAGCAGCCCCCGGATGGCGGGGGGGAAATACGAGCAGTACTTC.

The genes are TRBV19 and TRBJ2-7, with D possibly TRBD1 on 5 matching bases. Germline loops: CDR1 LNHDA, CDR2 SQIVND (reference sequence). V dropped 5 bases and J dropped 0 bases, with 11 bases sitting between them. The length of the CDR3 is 14 residues. The CDR3 bases are TGTGCCAGTAGTCTCCAGGGAAGCTCCTACGAGCAGTACTTC. Amino acid sequence: CASSLQGSSYEQYF.

The chain uses TRBV11-2 and TRBJ1-6; the D is unclear. CDR3 length: 15 residues. Germline-derived CDR1 and CDR2 are SGHAT and FQNNGV. V was clipped by 2 bases and J by 8 bases, with 13 bases between them. The CDR3 DNA sequence: TGTGCCAGCAGCTTACGTTCCTCTGAATATTCACCCCTCCACTTT. It encodes CASSLRSSEYSPLHF.

The V call is TRBV7-8, the J call TRBJ1-6; D might be TRBD1 (5 bases). Germline V gene data show CDR1 as SGHVS and CDR2 as FQNEAQ. The V end was cut by 3 bases, the J end by 9 bases, with 18 bases between. This CDR3 has 16 amino acids. In nucleotides, the CDR3 is TGTGCCAGCAGCTTCTCGGGGCCTGGGAGGAGTTCACCCCTCCACTTT. It yields the protein CASSFSGPGRSSPLHF.

This clone occurred many times. The chain joins TRBV7-2 to TRBJ2-7; possibly TRBD2 for D (5 bases). Germline V gene data show CDR1 as SGHTA and CDR2 as FQGNSA. The CDR3 is 14 amino acids. The V end lost 3 bases, the J end lost 6 bases, and 15 bases lay between the germline ends. The CDR3 DNA is TGTGCCAGCAGCTTTGATAGGATGGCGGGCGAGCAGTACTTC. It encodes CASSFDRMAGEQYF. Full variable domain (missing parts from reference TRBV7-2 and TRBJ2-7): GAGVSQSPSNKVTEKGKDVELRCDPISGHTALYWYRQSLGQGLEFLIYFQGNSAPDKSGLPSDRFSAERTGGSVSTLTIQRTQQEDSAVYLCASSFDRMAGEQYFGPGTRLTVT.

V usage is TRBV4-2 and J usage is TRBJ2-7, with unresolved D. This CDR3 is 11 amino acids long. CDR1 and CDR2 from the germline V gene are LGHNA and YNFKEQ. V gave up 4 bases and J gave up 3 bases, with 4 bases separating them. CDR3 in amino acids: CASSRDYEQYF. The CDR3 DNA reads TGTGCCAGCAGCCGGGACTACGAGCAGTACTTC.

J is TRBJ1-2 and V is TRBV10-3; D might be TRBD1 (6 bases). Trimming took 4 bases from V and 8 from J, leaving 14 bases between them. This CDR3 contains 13 residues. CDR1 ENHRY and CDR2 SYGVKD come from the germline V gene. CDR3 bases: TGTGCCATCAGTGGCACAGGGTCCGCGGGCTACACCTTC. Translation: CAISGTGSAGYTF.